The clone carrying this T cell receptor (beta chain) was picked up a small number of times. TCRdb fed the RT-PCR reads into MiXCR, producing one record per CDR3 protein. Among about 680,000 distinct CDR3 sequences listed, over 12% were seen once. Germline V gene lookup returns CDR1 DFQATT and CDR2 SNEGSKA (reference sequence). The CDR3 loop spans 13 amino acids. V lost 3 bases to trimming and J lost 5 bases; unmatched junction nucleotides: 5. The chain recombines TRBV20-1 with TRBJ2-7; 9 nucleotides line up with TRBD1. Sequencing input: memory CD4+ T cells from blood. This sequence originates from a female donor in good health, serving as a healthy control. The CDR3 bases are TGCAGTGCTAGTACGGACAGGGGTAACGAGCAGTACTTC. As protein: CSASTDRGNEQYF.